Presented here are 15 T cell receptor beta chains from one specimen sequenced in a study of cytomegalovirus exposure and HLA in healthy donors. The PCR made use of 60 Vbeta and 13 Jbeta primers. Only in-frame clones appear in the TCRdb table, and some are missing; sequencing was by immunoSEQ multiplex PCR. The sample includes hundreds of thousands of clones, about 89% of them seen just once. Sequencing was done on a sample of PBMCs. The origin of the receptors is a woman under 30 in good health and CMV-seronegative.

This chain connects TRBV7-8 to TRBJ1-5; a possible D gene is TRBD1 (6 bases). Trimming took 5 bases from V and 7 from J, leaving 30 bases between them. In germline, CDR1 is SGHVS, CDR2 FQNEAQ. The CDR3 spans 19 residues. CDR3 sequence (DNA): TGTGCCAGCAGCCTCCGCGCCAAAACTGGAGGGGGGGCTGGACAGCCCCAGCATTTT. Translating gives CASSLRAKTGGGAGQPQHF.

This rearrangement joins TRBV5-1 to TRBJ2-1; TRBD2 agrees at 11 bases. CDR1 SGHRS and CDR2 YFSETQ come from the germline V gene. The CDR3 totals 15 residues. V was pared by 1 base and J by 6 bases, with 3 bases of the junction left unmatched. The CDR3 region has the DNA TGCGCCAGCAGCTTGCTGACTAGCGGGACCAATGAGCAGTTCTTC. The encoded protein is CASSLLTSGTNEQFF.

The CDR3 DNA is TGCAGCGTTGAAGCCAGCTCCTACAATGAGCAGTTCTTC. Encoded protein: CSVEASSYNEQFF. The chain is built from TRBV29-1 and TRBJ2-1, with no clear D. Trimming left V 1 base short and J 0 bases short, with 4 bases between. Germline loops: CDR1 SQVTM, CDR2 ANQGSEA. The CDR3 runs 13 residues.

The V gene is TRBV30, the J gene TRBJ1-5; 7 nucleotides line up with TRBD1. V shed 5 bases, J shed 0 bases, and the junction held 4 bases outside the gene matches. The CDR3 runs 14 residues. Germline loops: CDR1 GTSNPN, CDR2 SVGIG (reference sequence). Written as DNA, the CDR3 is TGTGCCTGGGGGACAGAGAATAGCAATCAGCCCCAGCATTTT. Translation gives CAWGTENSNQPQHF.

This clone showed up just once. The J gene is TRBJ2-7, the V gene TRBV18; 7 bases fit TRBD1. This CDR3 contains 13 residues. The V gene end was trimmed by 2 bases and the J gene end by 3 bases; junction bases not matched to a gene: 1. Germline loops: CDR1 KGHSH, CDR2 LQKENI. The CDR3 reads CASSPGQDYEQYF. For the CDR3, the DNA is TGTGCCAGCTCACCAGGACAGGACTACGAGCAGTACTTC.

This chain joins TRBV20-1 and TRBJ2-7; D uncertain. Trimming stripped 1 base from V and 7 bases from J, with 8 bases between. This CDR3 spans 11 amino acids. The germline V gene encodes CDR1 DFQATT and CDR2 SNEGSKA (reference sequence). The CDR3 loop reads CSARGLDEQYF. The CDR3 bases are TGCAGTGCTAGAGGGTTAGATGAGCAGTACTTC.

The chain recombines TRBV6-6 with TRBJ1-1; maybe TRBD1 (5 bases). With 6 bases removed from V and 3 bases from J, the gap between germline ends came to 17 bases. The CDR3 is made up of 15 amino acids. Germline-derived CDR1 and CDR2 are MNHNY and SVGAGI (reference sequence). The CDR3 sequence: CASSYRVQGDTEAFF. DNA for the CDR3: TGTGCCAGCAGCTACCGAGTCCAGGGCGACACTGAAGCTTTCTTT.

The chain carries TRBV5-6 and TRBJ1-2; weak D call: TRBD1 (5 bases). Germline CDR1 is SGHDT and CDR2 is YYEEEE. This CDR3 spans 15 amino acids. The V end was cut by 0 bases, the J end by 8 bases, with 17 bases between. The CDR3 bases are TGTGCCAGCAGCTTGGGTTTAACTGGTTGGGGCGGCTACACCTTC. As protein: CASSLGLTGWGGYTF. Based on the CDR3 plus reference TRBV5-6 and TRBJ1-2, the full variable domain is DAGVTQSPTHLIKTRGQQVTLRCSPKSGHDTVSWYQQALGQGPQFIFQYYEEEERQRGNFPDRFSGHQFPNYSSELNVNALLLGDSALYLCASSLGLTGWGGYTFGSGTRLTVV.

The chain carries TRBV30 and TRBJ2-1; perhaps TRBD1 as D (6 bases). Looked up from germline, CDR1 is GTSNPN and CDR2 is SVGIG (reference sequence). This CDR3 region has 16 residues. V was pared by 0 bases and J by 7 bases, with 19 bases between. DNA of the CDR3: TGTGCCTGGAGTGTACTGAGGGGGAATTGGCTAAATGAGCAGTTCTTC. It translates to CAWSVLRGNWLNEQFF. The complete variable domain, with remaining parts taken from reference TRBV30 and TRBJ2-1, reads SQTIHQWPATLVQPVGSPLSLECTVEGTSNPNLYWYRQAAGRGLQLLFYSVGIGQISSEVPQNLSASRPQDRQFILSSKKLLLSDSGFYLCAWSVLRGNWLNEQFFGPGTRLTVL.

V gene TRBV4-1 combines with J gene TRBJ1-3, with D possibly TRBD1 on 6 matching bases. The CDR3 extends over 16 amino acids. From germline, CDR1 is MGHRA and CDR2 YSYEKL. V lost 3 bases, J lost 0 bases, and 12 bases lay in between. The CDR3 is CASSQDNRDSGNTIYF. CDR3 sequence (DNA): TGCGCCAGCAGCCAGGACAACAGGGACTCTGGAAACACCATATATTTT.

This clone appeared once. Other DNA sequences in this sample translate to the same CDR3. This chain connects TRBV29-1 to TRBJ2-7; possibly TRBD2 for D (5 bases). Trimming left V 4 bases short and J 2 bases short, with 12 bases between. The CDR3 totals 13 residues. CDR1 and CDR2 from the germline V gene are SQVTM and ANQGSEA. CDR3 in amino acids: CSVVPRGAYEQYF. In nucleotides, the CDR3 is TGCAGCGTTGTCCCACGGGGAGCCTACGAGCAGTACTTC.

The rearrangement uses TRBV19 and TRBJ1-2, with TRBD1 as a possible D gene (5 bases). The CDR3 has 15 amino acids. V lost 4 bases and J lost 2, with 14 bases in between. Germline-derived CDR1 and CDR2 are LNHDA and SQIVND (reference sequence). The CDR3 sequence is CASSRYQGNNYGYTF. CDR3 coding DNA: TGTGCCAGTAGTAGATATCAGGGAAACAACTATGGCTACACCTTC.

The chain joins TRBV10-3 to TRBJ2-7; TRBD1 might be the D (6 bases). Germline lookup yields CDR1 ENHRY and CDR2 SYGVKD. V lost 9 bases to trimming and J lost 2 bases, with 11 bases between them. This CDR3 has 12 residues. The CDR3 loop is CAISEGAYEQYF. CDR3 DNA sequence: TGTGCCATTTCCGAGGGGGCCTACGAGCAGTACTTC.

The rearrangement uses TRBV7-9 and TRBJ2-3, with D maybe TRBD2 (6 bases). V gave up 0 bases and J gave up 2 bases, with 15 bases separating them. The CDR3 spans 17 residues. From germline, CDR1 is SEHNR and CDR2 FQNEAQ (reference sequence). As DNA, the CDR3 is TGTGCCAGCAGCTTAGCTGAGTTAGCGGAGAACACAGATACGCAGTATTTT. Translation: CASSLAELAENTDTQYF.

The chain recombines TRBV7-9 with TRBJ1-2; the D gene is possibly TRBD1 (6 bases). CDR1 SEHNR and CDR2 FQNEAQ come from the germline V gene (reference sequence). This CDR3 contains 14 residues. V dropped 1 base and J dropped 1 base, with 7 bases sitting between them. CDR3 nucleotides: TGTGCCAGCAGCTTAGGACAGGTTAACTATGGCTACACCTTC. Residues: CASSLGQVNYGYTF.